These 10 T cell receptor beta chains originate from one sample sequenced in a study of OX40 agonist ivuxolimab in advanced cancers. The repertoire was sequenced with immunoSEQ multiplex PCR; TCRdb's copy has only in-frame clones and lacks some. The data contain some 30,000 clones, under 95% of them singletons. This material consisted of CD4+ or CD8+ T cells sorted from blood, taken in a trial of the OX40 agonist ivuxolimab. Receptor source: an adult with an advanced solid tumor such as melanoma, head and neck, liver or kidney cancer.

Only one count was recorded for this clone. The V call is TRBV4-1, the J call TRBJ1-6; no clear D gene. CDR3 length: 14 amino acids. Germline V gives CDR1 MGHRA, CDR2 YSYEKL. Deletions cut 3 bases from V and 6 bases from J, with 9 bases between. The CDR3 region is CASSQMGRNSPLHF. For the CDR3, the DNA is TGCGCCAGCAGCCAGATGGGTCGTAATTCACCCCTCCACTTT.

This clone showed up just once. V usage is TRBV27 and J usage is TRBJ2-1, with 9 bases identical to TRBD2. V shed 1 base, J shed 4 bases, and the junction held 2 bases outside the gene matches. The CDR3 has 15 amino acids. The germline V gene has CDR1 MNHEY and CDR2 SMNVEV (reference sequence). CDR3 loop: CASSLFAGGYNEQFF. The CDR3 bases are TGTGCCAGCAGTTTATTTGCGGGAGGGTACAATGAGCAGTTCTTC.

This CDR3 is CASSLGWGTMNTEAFF. The CDR3 region has the DNA TGTGCCAGCAGTTTAGGGTGGGGGACAATGAACACTGAAGCTTTCTTT. This chain connects TRBV27 to TRBJ1-1, with D maybe TRBD1 (6 bases). The CDR3 contains 16 residues. Trimming removed 2 bases at V and 0 bases at J, with 13 bases between. Germline loops: CDR1 MNHEY, CDR2 SMNVEV (reference sequence).

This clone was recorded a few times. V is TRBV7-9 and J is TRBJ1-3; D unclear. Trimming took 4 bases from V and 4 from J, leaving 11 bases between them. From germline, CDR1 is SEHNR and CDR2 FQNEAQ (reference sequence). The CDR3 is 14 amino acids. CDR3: CASSSGLEGNTIYF. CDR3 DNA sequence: TGTGCCAGCAGCTCAGGACTTGAAGGAAACACCATATATTTT.

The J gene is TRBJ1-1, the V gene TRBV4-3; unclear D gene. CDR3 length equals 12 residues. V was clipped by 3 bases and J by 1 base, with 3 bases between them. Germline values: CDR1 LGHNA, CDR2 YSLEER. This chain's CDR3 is CASSHGNTEAFF. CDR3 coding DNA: TGCGCCAGCAGCCACGGGAACACTGAAGCTTTCTTT.

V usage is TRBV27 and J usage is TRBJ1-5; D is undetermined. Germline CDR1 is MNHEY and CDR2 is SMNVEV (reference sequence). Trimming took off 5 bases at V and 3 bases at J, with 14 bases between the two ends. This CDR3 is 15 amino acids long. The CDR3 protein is CASSPVVGFNQPQHF. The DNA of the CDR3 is TGTGCCAGCAGTCCCGTCGTAGGGTTCAATCAGCCCCAGCATTTT.

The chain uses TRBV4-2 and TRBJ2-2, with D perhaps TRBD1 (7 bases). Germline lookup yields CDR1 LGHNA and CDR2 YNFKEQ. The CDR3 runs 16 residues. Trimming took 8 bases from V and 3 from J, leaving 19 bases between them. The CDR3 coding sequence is TGTGCCAGCGGCGGGACAGCCACCGAGCACACCGGGGAGCTGTTTTTT. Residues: CASGGTATEHTGELFF.

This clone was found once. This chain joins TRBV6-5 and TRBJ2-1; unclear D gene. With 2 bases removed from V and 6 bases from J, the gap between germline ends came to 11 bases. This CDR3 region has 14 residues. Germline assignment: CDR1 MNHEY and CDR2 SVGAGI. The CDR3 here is CASSYTGSSNEQFF. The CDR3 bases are TGTGCCAGCAGTTACACCGGTTCAAGCAATGAGCAGTTCTTC.

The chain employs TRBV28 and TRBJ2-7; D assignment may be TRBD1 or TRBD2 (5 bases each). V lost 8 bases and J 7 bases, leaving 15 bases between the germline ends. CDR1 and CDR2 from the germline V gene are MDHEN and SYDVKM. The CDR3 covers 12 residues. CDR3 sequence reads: CASGDPAREQYF. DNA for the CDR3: TGTGCCAGCGGGGACCCGGCGAGAGAGCAGTACTTC.

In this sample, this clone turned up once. The CDR3 protein is CASSSGQATNEKLFF. CDR3 DNA sequence: TGTGCCAGCAGCTCCGGACAGGCAACTAATGAAAAACTGTTTTTT. The chain recombines TRBV2 with TRBJ1-4; 7 bases are a match to TRBD1. CDR1 and CDR2 from the germline V gene are SNHLY and FYNNEI. V lost 6 bases and J lost 0; bases outside the gene matches: 4. The CDR3 is made up of 15 amino acids.